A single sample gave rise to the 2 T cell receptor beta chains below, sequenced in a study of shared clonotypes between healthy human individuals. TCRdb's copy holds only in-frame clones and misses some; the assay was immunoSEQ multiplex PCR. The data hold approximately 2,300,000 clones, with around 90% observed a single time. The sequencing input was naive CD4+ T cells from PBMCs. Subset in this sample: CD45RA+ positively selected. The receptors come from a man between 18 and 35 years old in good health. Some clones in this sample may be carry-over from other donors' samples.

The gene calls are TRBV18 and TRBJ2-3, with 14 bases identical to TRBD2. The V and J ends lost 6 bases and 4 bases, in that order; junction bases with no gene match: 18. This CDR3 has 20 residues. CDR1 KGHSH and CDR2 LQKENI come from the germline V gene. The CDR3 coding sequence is TGTGCCAGCTCCCCATCCGCTCAGACTAGCGGGAGGGGATTCTCAGATACGCAGTATTTT. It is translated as CASSPSAQTSGRGFSDTQYF.

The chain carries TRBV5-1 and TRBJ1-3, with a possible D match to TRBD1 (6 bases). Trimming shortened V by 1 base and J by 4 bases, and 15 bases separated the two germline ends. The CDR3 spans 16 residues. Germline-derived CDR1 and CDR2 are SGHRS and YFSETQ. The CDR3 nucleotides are TGCGCCAGCAGCTTGCAGGGGCCCCTGGGAGGAAACACCATATATTTT. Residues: CASSLQGPLGGNTIYF.